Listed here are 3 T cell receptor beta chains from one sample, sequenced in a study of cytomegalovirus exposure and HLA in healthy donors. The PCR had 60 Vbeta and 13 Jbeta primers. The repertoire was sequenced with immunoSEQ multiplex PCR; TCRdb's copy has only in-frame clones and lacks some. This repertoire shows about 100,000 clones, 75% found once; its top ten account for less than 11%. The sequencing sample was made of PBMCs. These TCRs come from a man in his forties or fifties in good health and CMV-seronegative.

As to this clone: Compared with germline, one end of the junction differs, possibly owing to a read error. The CDR3 loop reads CALSANSNQPQHF. CDR3 DNA: TGTGCCCTCAGTGCTAATAGCAATCAGCCCCAGCATTTT. V and J are TRBV10-3 and TRBJ1-5; D remains ambiguous. The CDR3 runs to 13 residues. Germline V gene data show CDR1 as ENHRY and CDR2 as SYGVKD.

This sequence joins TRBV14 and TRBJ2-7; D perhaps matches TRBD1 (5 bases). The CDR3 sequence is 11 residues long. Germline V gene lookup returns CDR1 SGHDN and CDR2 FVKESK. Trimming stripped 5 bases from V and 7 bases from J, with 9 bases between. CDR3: CASSERGEQYF. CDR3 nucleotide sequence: TGTGCCAGCAGCGAAAGGGGTGAGCAGTACTTC.

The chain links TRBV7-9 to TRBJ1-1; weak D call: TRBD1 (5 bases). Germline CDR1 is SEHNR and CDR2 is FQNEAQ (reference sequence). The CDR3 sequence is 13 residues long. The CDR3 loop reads CSGASQGYTEAFF. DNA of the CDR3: TGTTCCGGTGCGTCCCAGGGTTACACTGAAGCTTTCTTT. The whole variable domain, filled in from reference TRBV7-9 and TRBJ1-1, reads DTGVSQNPRHKITKRGQNVTFRCDPISEHNRLYWYRQTLGQGPEFLTYFQNEAQLEKSRLLSDRFSAERPKGSFSTLEIQRTEQGDSAMYLCSGASQGYTEAFFGQGTRLTVV.